This record looks at one T cell receptor (beta chain) sequence and its context. Its antigen is not identified. TCRdb's table, derived via immunoSEQ multiplex PCR, lists solely in-frame clones and lacks some. The repertoire has roughly 89,000 clones, roughly nine tenths of them found once; the top ten carry roughly 0.17%. The sample comes from a study of graft-versus-host responses after intestinal transplantation. Study-wide points: GvH clones were found in recipient marrow; some appeared first in ileum or blood.

Germline CDR1 and CDR2: PRHDT and FYEKMQ (reference sequence). The germline V and J ends were trimmed by 0 bases and 0 bases, with 11 bases remaining between them. CDR3 length: 16 residues. The TCR comes from a human donor who received an intestinal transplant. This specimen was unstimulated CD4+ T cells sorted from spleen or lymph node cells, taken before intestinal transplant. The chain combines TRBV13 with TRBJ1-2; no reliable D call. The CDR3 here is CASSLGGPRANYGYTF. The CDR3 DNA sequence: TGTGCCAGCAGCTTAGGAGGCCCGAGGGCTAACTATGGCTACACCTTC. The entire variable domain, with the rest obtained from reference TRBV13 and TRBJ1-2, is as follows: AAGVIQSPRHLIKEKRETATLKCYPIPRHDTVYWYQQGPGQDPQFLISFYEKMQSDKGSIPDRFSAQQFSDYHSELNMSSLELGDSALYFCASSLGGPRANYGYTFGSGTRLTVV.